This entry is about one T cell receptor beta chain. Its cognate antigen is unknown. These data come from a study of cytomegalovirus exposure and HLA in healthy donors. Regarding the study as a whole: The study listed around 150 cytomegalovirus-associated TCR beta chains. Sequencing probably produced one cluster of sequence variants that were highly shared.

Among the donors, all were healthy bone marrow donors. 60 Vbeta and 13 Jbeta primers were used in PCR. Clones were read by immunoSEQ multiplex PCR, and TCRdb kept only the in-frame ones, dropping some. The sample consists of 90,000 or so clones, 55% to 75% of them appearing once. The sequenced sample was PBMCs. This receptor was obtained from a man aged 45-65 years in good health and CMV-seronegative.

The CDR3 DNA follows: TGTGCCAGCAGTGACCCCGGGGGGGCAGATACGCAGTATTTT. Protein product: CASSDPGGADTQYF. V and J are TRBV25-1 and TRBJ2-3, with 8 nucleotides matching TRBD2. Germline lookup yields CDR1 MGHDK and CDR2 SYGVNS. The length of the CDR3 is 14 residues. J gave up 4 bases and V 3 bases, and 3 bases lay outside the gene matches.